Presented here are 18 T cell receptor beta chains from one specimen sequenced in a study of T cell responses to AZD1222 COVID-19 vaccine (TCRdb year 2021). In light of the paper, this sample's time point label describes: baseline before first vaccination. Library construction relied on the immunoSEQ multiplex PCR assay. This is the immuneACCESS table as TCRdb keeps it, with only in-frame sequences that have V and J called. A part of the clones is gone; compared with another copy, unresolved V genes explain less than half, and the rest is unexplained. This sample lists some 190,000 clones; over 75% were detected once. The biggest ten clones account for approximately 6.9% of the sample. The sample was peripheral blood, taken on day 0 of AZD1222 vaccination. These receptors came from an adult in good health.

This chain connects TRBV21-1 to TRBJ2-1; TRBD1 is the table's D call, not checked against the DNA. TRBV21-1 is a pseudogene. The CDR3 extends over 14 amino acids. In DNA, the CDR3 is TGTGCCAGCAGCTCGATGACAGGGCCCAATGAGCAGTTCTTC. The encoded protein is CASSSMTGPNEQFF.

A single count supports this clone. The chain has TRBV2 and TRBJ1-5; 9 nucleotides line up with TRBD1. The germline CDR1 and CDR2 sequences are SNHLY and FYNNEI. V dropped 4 bases and J dropped 6; count of bases not matched to a gene: 7. This CDR3 is built from 15 residues. CDR3 region: CASSGGRQGVQPQHF. CDR3 nucleotide sequence: TGTGCCAGCAGTGGTGGGAGACAGGGGGTTCAGCCCCAGCATTTT.

J is TRBJ2-1 and V is TRBV19; 16 positions match TRBD2. The CDR3 is 19 residues long. Germline lookup yields CDR1 LNHDA and CDR2 SQIVND (reference sequence). V trimming: 1 base; J trimming: 0 bases; junction bases outside the gene matches: 3. CDR3 region: CASSIAGLAGGSSYNEQFF. DNA of the CDR3: TGTGCCAGTAGTATAGCGGGACTAGCGGGGGGGAGCTCCTACAATGAGCAGTTCTTC.

This chain links TRBV6-5 with TRBJ1-1; weak D call: TRBD1 (6 bases). CDR1 and CDR2 from the germline V gene are MNHEY and SVGAGI. The V gene lost 10 bases and the J gene lost 4 bases, with 19 bases spanning the gap. This CDR3 comprises 14 residues. The CDR3 sequence is CATSFGGEGTEAFF. The CDR3 DNA reads TGTGCCACCTCTTTCGGGGGCGAAGGCACTGAAGCTTTCTTT.

The V and J genes are TRBV6-5 and TRBJ1-2, with TRBD1 matching 9 bases. V shed 5 bases, J shed 4 bases, and the junction held 2 bases outside the gene matches. The germline CDR1 and CDR2 sequences are MNHEY and SVGAGI. The CDR3 sequence is 13 residues long. CDR3 nucleotide sequence: TGTGCCAGCAGTCGGACAGGGGTCTATGGCTACACCTTC. Translated, it gives CASSRTGVYGYTF.

The rearrangement links TRBV2 to TRBJ1-3; no reliable D call. The CDR3 spans 16 residues. CDR1 is SNHLY and CDR2 is FYNNEI in the germline V gene. Trimming cost V 9 bases and J 0 bases, with 18 bases left between them. The CDR3 region has the DNA TGTGCCAGTCAGATCACCGGCTGGGGCTCTGGAAACACCATATATTTT. This sequence encodes CASQITGWGSGNTIYF.

The rearrangement joins TRBV27 to TRBJ1-4; D is undetermined. Between the trimmed V and J ends, which lost 3 bases and 4 bases, there was a span of 9 bases. This CDR3 comprises 14 residues. Germline CDR1 reads MNHEY; CDR2 reads SMNVEV (reference sequence). CDR3 in DNA: TGTGCCAGCAGTTTCGCGGGCGTTAATGAAAAACTGTTTTTT. It translates to CASSFAGVNEKLFF.

V usage is TRBV5-1 and J usage is TRBJ2-5; 8 bases are a match to TRBD2. The CDR3 loop spans 15 amino acids. V lost 7 bases to trimming and J lost 5 bases; unmatched junction nucleotides: 13. The germline V gene encodes CDR1 SGHRS and CDR2 YFSETQ. For the CDR3, the DNA is TGCGCCAGCCTCCCCAGCGGGGGAGGCCCCGAGACCCAGTACTTC. This translates into CASLPSGGGPETQYF.

This chain connects TRBV4-2 to TRBJ1-1, with D hard to call. The CDR3 totals 15 residues. Looked up from germline, CDR1 is LGHNA and CDR2 is YNFKEQ. V lost 0 bases and J 0 bases, leaving 8 bases between the germline ends. The CDR3 coding sequence is TGTGCCAGCAGCCAAGAACGGTTCCTGAACACTGAAGCTTTCTTT. Protein product: CASSQERFLNTEAFF.

The V and J genes are TRBV9 and TRBJ2-2; 7 bases are shared with TRBD1. Per the germline V gene, CDR1 is SGDLS and CDR2 is YYNGEE. Losses at the gene ends were 4 bases for V and 2 bases for J; bases not matched to a gene: 11. The CDR3 loop spans 17 amino acids. CDR3: CASSFQRDSRNTGELFF. DNA for the CDR3: TGTGCCAGCAGCTTTCAGAGGGACAGTAGAAACACCGGGGAGCTGTTTTTT. Based on the CDR3 plus reference TRBV9 and TRBJ2-2, the full variable domain is DSGVTQTPKHLITATGQRVTLRCSPRSGDLSVYWYQQSLDQGLQFLIQYYNGEERAKGNILERFSAQQFPDLHSELNLSSLELGDSALYFCASSFQRDSRNTGELFFGEGSRLTVL.

This clone was observed a single time. The chain links TRBV3-1 (or the pseudogene TRBV3-2) to TRBJ1-1; TRBD1 aligns across 8 bases. V lost 4 bases and J lost 1; bases outside the gene matches: 2. Germline V CDR1 and CDR2: LGHDT, YNNKEL (reference sequence). CDR3 length equals 14 residues. The chain's CDR3 is CASSLGQGNTEAFF. CDR3 bases: TGTGCCAGCAGCCTTGGACAGGGGAACACTGAAGCTTTCTTT.

The sample holds one count of this clone. The chain recombines TRBV28 with TRBJ1-5; 8 nucleotides align to TRBD1. Germline CDR1 MDHEN, CDR2 SYDVKM. CDR3 size: 13 residues. The V and J ends lost 6 bases and 6 bases, in that order; junction bases with no gene match: 4. The CDR3 sequence: CASRRTGTQPQHF. The CDR3 region has the DNA TGTGCCAGCAGGCGGACAGGGACTCAGCCCCAGCATTTT.

The CDR3 nucleotides are TGTGCCAGCAGTTACTCGAATTCACCCCTCCACTTT. Residues: CASSYSNSPLHF. The chain recombines TRBV6-5 with TRBJ1-6; D ambiguous. Trimming cost V 0 bases and J 7 bases, with 1 base left between them. The germline V gene has CDR1 MNHEY and CDR2 SVGAGI. This CDR3 has 12 residues.

CDR3 in DNA: TGTGCCACCAGCCTCGGACGGCCTAATGAAAAACTGTTTTTT. Translated: CATSLGRPNEKLFF. J is TRBJ1-4 and V is TRBV15, with unresolved D. The CDR3 is 14 residues long. Per the germline V gene, CDR1 is LNHNV and CDR2 is YYDKDF (reference sequence). V lost 5 bases and J lost 3, with 10 bases in between.

The genes are TRBV5-1 and TRBJ1-2; no clear D gene. The germline V gene encodes CDR1 SGHRS and CDR2 YFSETQ. Trimming removed 0 bases at V and 5 bases at J, with 11 bases between. The CDR3 is 14 residues long. CDR3: CASSLEYVTYGYTF. In DNA form, the CDR3 reads TGCGCCAGCAGCTTGGAGTATGTAACATATGGCTACACCTTC.

This chain joins TRBV10-3 and TRBJ2-3; no clear D. Trimming left V 2 bases short and J 8 bases short, with 14 bases between. This CDR3 spans 14 amino acids. Germline-derived CDR1 and CDR2 are ENHRY and SYGVKD. CDR3 loop: CAISEGDRRATQYF. CDR3 sequence (DNA): TGTGCCATCAGTGAGGGAGACCGCCGCGCTACGCAGTATTTT.

The chain couples TRBV27 to TRBJ2-4, with 15 nucleotides matching TRBD2. V dropped 4 bases and J dropped 3; count of bases not matched to a gene: 10. Germline V gene lookup returns CDR1 MNHEY and CDR2 SMNVEV (reference sequence). The CDR3 contains 19 residues. As DNA, the CDR3 is TGTGCCAGCAGTTCTCGTCCGGGACTAGCGGGGGGAGGCAAAAACATTCAGTACTTC. It encodes CASSSRPGLAGGGKNIQYF.

CDR3: CASSLVSLSGYTF. CDR3 DNA: TGTGCCAGCAGCTTAGTAAGTTTATCTGGCTACACCTTC. The chain has TRBV7-2 and TRBJ1-2; D unclear. From germline, CDR1 is SGHTA and CDR2 FQGNSA. Between the trimmed V and J ends, which lost 1 base and 7 bases, there was a span of 10 bases. The CDR3 has 13 residues.